What follows describes a single TCR beta chain. Its target is not known. The data were obtained in a study of T cells after yellow fever vaccination. Whole-study findings and limits: The study re-detected most primary-vaccination clones after the booster (nearly 97% CD4, approximately 87% CD8).

TCRdb used MiXCR to reprocess the 5' RACE reads, holding one entry per CDR3 protein. The sample has 170,000 or so distinct CDR3 sequences, about 6.2% seen once. The CDR3 has 20 residues. Germline values: CDR1 MGHRA, CDR2 YSYEKL. The J segment lost 5 bases and the V segment lost 1 base, leaving 18 bases of the junction unmatched. The chain links TRBV4-1 to TRBJ2-2; 8 nucleotides align to TRBD2. The sequence was obtained from a man aged 18 to 29 who received the YFV17D yellow fever vaccine. This sample comprised CD4+ T cells sorted from PBMCs, obtained on the day of the first yellow fever vaccination. The CDR3 DNA follows: TGCGCCAGCAGCCAAGCTTGGCGCGGGGGGCTCCCTACGCGGACCGGGGAGCTGTTTTTT. Translating it yields CASSQAWRGGLPTRTGELFF.